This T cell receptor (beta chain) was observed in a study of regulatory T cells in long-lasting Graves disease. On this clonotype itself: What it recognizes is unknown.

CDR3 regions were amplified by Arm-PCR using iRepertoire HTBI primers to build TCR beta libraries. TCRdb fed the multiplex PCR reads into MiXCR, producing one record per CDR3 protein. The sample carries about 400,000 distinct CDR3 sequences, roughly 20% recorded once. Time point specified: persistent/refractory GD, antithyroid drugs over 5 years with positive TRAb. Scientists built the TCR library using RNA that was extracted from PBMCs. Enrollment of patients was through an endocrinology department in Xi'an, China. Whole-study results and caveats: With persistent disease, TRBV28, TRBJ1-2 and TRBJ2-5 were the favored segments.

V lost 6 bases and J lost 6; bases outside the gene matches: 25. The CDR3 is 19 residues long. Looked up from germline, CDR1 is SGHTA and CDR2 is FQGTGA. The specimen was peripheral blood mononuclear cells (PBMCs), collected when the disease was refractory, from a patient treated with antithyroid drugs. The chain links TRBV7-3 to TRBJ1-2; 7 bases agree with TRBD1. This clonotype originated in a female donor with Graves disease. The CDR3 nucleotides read TGTGCCAGCAGTCCGACCTCAATACCACAGGGGAGTACGTCGGATGGCTACACCTTC. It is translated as CASSPTSIPQGSTSDGYTF. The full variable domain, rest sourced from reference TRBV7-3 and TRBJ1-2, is GAGVSQTPSNKVTEKGKYVELRCDPISGHTALYWYRQSLGQGPEFLIYFQGTGAADDSGLPNDRFFAVRPEGSVSTLKIQRTERGDSAVYLCASSPTSIPQGSTSDGYTFGSGTRLTVV.